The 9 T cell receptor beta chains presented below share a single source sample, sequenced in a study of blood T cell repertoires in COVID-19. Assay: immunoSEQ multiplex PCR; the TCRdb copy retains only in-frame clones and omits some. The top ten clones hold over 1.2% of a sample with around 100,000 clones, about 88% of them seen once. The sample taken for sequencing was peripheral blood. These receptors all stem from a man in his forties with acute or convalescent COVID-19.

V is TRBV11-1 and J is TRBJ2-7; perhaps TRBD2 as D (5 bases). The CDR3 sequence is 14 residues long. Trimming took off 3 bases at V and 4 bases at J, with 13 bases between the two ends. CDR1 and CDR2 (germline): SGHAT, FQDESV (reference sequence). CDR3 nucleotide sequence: TGTGCCAGCAGCTTGAACGGACTTTTATACGAGCAGTACTTC. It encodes CASSLNGLLYEQYF.

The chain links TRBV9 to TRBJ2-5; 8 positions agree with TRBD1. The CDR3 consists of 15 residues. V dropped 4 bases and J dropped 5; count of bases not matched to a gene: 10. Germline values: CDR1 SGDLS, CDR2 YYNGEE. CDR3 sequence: CASSSSGQGWETQYF. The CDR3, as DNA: TGTGCCAGCAGCTCCTCCGGACAGGGTTGGGAGACCCAGTACTTC.

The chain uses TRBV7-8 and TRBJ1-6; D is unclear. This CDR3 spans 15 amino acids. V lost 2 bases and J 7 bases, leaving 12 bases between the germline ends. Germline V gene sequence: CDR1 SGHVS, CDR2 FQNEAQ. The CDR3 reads CASSLRVVGNSPLHF. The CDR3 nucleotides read TGTGCCAGCAGCTTACGGGTAGTAGGCAATTCACCCCTCCACTTT. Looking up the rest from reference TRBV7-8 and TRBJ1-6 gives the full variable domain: GAGVSQSPRYKVAKRGQDVALRCDPISGHVSLFWYQQALGQGPEFLTYFQNEAQLDKSGLPSDRFFAERPEGSVSTLKIQRTQQEDSAVYLCASSLRVVGNSPLHFGNGTRLTVT.

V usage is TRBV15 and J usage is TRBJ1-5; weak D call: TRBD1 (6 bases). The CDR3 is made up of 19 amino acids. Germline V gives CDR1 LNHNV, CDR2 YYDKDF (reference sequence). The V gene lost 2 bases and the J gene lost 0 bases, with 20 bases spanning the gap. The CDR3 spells CATSRPSPGTRFSNQPQHF. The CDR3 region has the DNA TGTGCCACCAGCAGACCAAGTCCCGGGACACGTTTTAGCAATCAGCCCCAGCATTTT.

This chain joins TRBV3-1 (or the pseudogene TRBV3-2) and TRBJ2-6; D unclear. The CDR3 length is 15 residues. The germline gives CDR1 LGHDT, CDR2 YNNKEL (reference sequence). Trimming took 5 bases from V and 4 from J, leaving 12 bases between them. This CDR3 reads CASSELPLGANVLTF. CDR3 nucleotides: TGTGCCAGCAGCGAACTACCCCTCGGGGCCAACGTCCTGACTTTC.

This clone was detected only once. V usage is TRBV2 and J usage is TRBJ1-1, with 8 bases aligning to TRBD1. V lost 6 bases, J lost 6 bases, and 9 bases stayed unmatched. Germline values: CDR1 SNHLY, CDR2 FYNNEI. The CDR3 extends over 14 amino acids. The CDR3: CASRVEWTGSEAFF. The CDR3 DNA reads TGTGCCAGCAGGGTCGAATGGACAGGGTCTGAAGCTTTCTTT. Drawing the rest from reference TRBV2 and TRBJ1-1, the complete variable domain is EPEVTQTPSHQVTQMGQEVILRCVPISNHLYFYWYRQILGQKVEFLVSFYNNEISEKSEIFDDQFSVERPDGSNFTLKIRSTKLEDSAMYFCASRVEWTGSEAFFGQGTRLTVV.

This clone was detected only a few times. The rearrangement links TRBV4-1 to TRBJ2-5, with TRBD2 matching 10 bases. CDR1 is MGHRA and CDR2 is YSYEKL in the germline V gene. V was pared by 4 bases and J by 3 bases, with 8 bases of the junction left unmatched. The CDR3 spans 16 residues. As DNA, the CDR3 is TGCGCCAGCAGCCCTTTGGAGCGGGAGGGCGAAGAGACCCAGTACTTC. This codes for CASSPLEREGEETQYF.

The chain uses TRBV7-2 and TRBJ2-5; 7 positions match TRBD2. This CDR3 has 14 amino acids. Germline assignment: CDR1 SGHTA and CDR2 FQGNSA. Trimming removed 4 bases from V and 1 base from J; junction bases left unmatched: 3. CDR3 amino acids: CASSWGGLQETQYF. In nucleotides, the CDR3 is TGTGCCAGCAGCTGGGGAGGGCTCCAAGAGACCCAGTACTTC.

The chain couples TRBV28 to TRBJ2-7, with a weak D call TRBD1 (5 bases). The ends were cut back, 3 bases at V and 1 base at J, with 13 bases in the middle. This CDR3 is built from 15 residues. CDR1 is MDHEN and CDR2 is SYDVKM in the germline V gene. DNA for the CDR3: TGTGCCAGCAGTTTGGCCCCAGGGAAATCCTACGAGCAGTACTTC. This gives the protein CASSLAPGKSYEQYF. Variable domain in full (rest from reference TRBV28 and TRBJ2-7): DVKVTQSSRYLVKRTGEKVFLECVQDMDHENMFWYRQDPGLGLRLIYFSYDVKMKEKGDIPEGYSVSREKKERFSLILESASTNQTSMYLCASSLAPGKSYEQYFGPGTRLTVT.